Presented here are 17 T cell receptor beta chains from one specimen sequenced in a study of T cells in Graves' hyperthyroidism and ophthalmopathy. Amplification of TCR beta CDR3 regions was performed using RNA transcripts as template. The HTBI primer set served for first-round RT-PCR of the TCR CDR3. One entry per CDR3 protein results from TCRdb running MiXCR on the multiplex PCR reads. The sample contains a few hundred thousand distinct CDR3 sequences, just under 15% of which appear only once. The sequenced sample was blood. The receptors shown here come from a woman in her 30s with Graves' hyperthyroidism.

This clonotype was recorded many times. V gene TRBV20-1 combines with J gene TRBJ2-1; 7 bases align to TRBD1. Germline V CDR1 and CDR2: DFQATT, SNEGSKA (reference sequence). V shed 1 base, J shed 0 bases, and the junction held 12 bases outside the gene matches. This CDR3 spans 18 amino acids. The CDR3 region is CSARGGGGVSSSYNEQFF. CDR3 nucleotide sequence: TGCAGTGCTAGAGGAGGGGGCGGCGTCAGTAGCTCCTACAATGAGCAGTTCTTC.

This clonotype was seen more than once but under ten times. The genes are TRBV4-1 and TRBJ2-5; D remains unclear. Trimming left V 1 base short and J 13 bases short, with 10 bases between. The germline V gene has CDR1 MGHRA and CDR2 YSYEKL. The CDR3 has 11 residues. The CDR3 loop is CASSQGLPLYF. The CDR3 DNA follows: TGCGCCAGCAGCCAAGGTCTCCCTTTGTACTTC.

The rearrangement uses TRBV10-3 and TRBJ2-7; D unclear. V shed 5 bases and J shed 5 bases, with 16 bases lying between them. Per the germline V gene, CDR1 is ENHRY and CDR2 is SYGVKD. The CDR3 contains 14 residues. The CDR3 DNA is TGTGCCATCAGTCCCAATGGTTCCCTAGACGAGCAGTACTTC. Its translation: CAISPNGSLDEQYF.

This clonotype showed up just a few times. The genes are TRBV27 and TRBJ2-3; D might be TRBD2 (6 bases). V lost 8 bases, J lost 6 bases, and 21 bases lay in between. The CDR3 covers 15 residues. Germline assignment: CDR1 MNHEY and CDR2 SMNVEV (reference sequence). In DNA form, the CDR3 reads TGTGCCAGCCAGCCGAGCGGGCTACATGGGGATACGCAGTATTTT. This gives the protein CASQPSGLHGDTQYF.

This clonotype occurred many times. The chain combines TRBV30 with TRBJ2-1; D is uncertain. Trimming shortened V by 0 bases and J by 8 bases, and 8 bases separated the two germline ends. This CDR3 is 12 amino acids long. Germline V gene sequence: CDR1 GTSNPN, CDR2 SVGIG (reference sequence). The CDR3 bases are TGTGCCTGGAGTGTCGATCGGCATGAGCAGTTCTTC. As protein: CAWSVDRHEQFF.

Only a few counts were recorded for this clonotype. The rearrangement joins TRBV27 to TRBJ2-2, with 7 positions matching TRBD2. The CDR3 contains 16 residues. Germline trimming cut 3 bases from V and 5 bases from J; bases unmatched to any gene: 9. CDR1 is MNHEY, CDR2 SMNVEV, per germline (reference sequence). CDR3 nucleotides: TGTGCCAGCAGTTTCCGAGGGAGGGATGAGACCGGGGAGCTGTTTTTT. Translation gives CASSFRGRDETGELFF.

In this sample, this clonotype turned up many times. The rearrangement uses TRBV12-3 or TRBV12-4 and TRBJ1-5; 7 bases line up with TRBD1. This CDR3 region has 13 residues. V shed 5 bases and J 6 bases; nucleotides not matched to a gene: 4. The CDR3 DNA is TGTGCCAGCAGTCGAGACAGGGTTCAGCCCCAGCATTTT. Translated: CASSRDRVQPQHF.

Many counts were recorded for this clonotype. This sequence joins TRBV18 and TRBJ2-5; D is possibly TRBD2 (5 bases). This CDR3 is 14 amino acids long. Germline-derived CDR1 and CDR2 are KGHSH and LQKENI. Between the trimmed V and J ends, which lost 3 bases and 5 bases, there was a span of 13 bases. This CDR3 reads CASSPPGKSETQYF. In nucleotides, the CDR3 is TGTGCCAGCTCACCCCCGGGGAAATCGGAGACCCAGTACTTC.

This clonotype was seen ten or more times. This sequence joins TRBV27 and TRBJ2-2, with D possibly being TRBD1 or TRBD2 (7 bases each). The CDR3 extends over 19 amino acids. Germline V gene sequence: CDR1 MNHEY, CDR2 SMNVEV (reference sequence). The germline V and J ends were trimmed by 6 bases and 7 bases, with 30 bases remaining between them. CDR3 residues: CASSFLGGGSGPNVGELFF. The DNA of the CDR3 is TGTGCCAGCAGCTTCTTAGGGGGCGGGAGTGGTCCAAACGTCGGGGAGCTGTTTTTT.

The V and J genes are TRBV19 and TRBJ2-7, with TRBD2 matching over 10 bases. V lost 3 bases, J lost 2 bases, and 10 bases stayed unmatched. Germline CDR1 is LNHDA and CDR2 is SQIVND (reference sequence). This CDR3 comprises 17 residues. DNA of the CDR3: TGTGCCAGTAGTATCACTGCCGGACTAGCGGACCCCTACGAGCAGTACTTC. The encoded protein is CASSITAGLADPYEQYF.

This clonotype was counted only a few times. V and J are TRBV24-1 and TRBJ2-5, with 8 bases fitting TRBD2. J was trimmed by 4 bases and V by 7 bases; bases with no gene match: 10. CDR1 is KGHDR, CDR2 SFDVKD, per germline. The CDR3 consists of 15 residues. The CDR3 sequence: CATSPGTRGGETQYF. CDR3 in DNA: TGTGCCACCAGCCCCGGGACTCGGGGGGGAGAGACCCAGTACTTC.

This clonotype was found many times. This chain joins TRBV11-2 and TRBJ2-5; TRBD1 aligns across 7 bases. J gave up 5 bases and V 5 bases, and 11 bases lay outside the gene matches. Germline V gene data show CDR1 as SGHAT and CDR2 as FQNNGV. This CDR3 contains 15 residues. Written as DNA, the CDR3 is TGTGCCAGCAGCCCCACTGACAGGGTTTGGGAGACCCAGTACTTC. Translating gives CASSPTDRVWETQYF.

In this sample, this clonotype turned up a few times. The chain links TRBV24-1 to TRBJ1-2, with D possibly TRBD1 on 6 matching bases. Per germline, CDR1 KGHDR and CDR2 SFDVKD. The CDR3 covers 13 residues. V was shortened by 4 bases and J by 7 bases, with 12 bases between the two germline ends. The CDR3 sequence is CATSETGNFGYTF. CDR3 nucleotides: TGTGCCACCAGTGAGACAGGCAATTTTGGCTACACCTTC.

This chain joins TRBV24-1 and TRBJ2-1; 13 bases agree with TRBD2. Germline CDR1 is KGHDR and CDR2 is SFDVKD. With 7 bases clipped from V and 7 bases from J, the junction kept 6 bases outside the gene matches. The CDR3 is made up of 15 amino acids. The CDR3 is CATRETSGRYNEQFF. The CDR3 nucleotides are TGTGCCACCAGGGAGACTAGCGGGAGGTATAATGAGCAGTTCTTC.

The genes are TRBV20-1 and TRBJ2-5; TRBD2 aligns across 10 bases. V lost 6 bases and J lost 4; bases outside the gene matches: 11. The germline V gene has CDR1 DFQATT and CDR2 SNEGSKA (reference sequence). The CDR3 has 15 amino acids. CDR3 region: CSAQEASGSGETQYF. The CDR3 DNA reads TGCAGTGCGCAGGAGGCTAGCGGGAGTGGAGAGACCCAGTACTTC.

At least ten counts were recorded for this clonotype. The chain recombines TRBV5-1 with TRBJ2-1, with 7 positions matching TRBD2. The CDR3 extends over 13 amino acids. The V and J ends lost 1 base and 5 bases, in that order; junction bases with no gene match: 0. Germline lookup yields CDR1 SGHRS and CDR2 YFSETQ. DNA for the CDR3: TGCGCCAGCAGCTTGAGCGGGAACAATGAGCAGTTCTTC. Translation: CASSLSGNNEQFF.

This clonotype was observed at least ten times. The J gene is TRBJ2-7, the V gene TRBV28, with D maybe TRBD1 (6 bases). The germline CDR1 and CDR2 sequences are MDHEN and SYDVKM. This CDR3 is built from 15 residues. Trimming took 3 bases from V and 2 from J, leaving 14 bases between them. The CDR3 sequence is CASSFFPTGTYEQYF. CDR3 nucleotides: TGTGCCAGCAGTTTCTTCCCGACAGGTACCTACGAGCAGTACTTC.